This is a list of T cell receptor beta chains from one sample in a study of technical replicates of blood from a few donors. Repertoires were generated with immunoSEQ multiplex PCR, while TCRdb's copy carries only in-frame clones and drops some. The data hold approximately 92,000 clones, with approximately 95% observed a single time. The sequenced sample was T cells isolated from PBMCs. Every receptor here comes from a human donor in good health. Both conserved end residues are part of each CDR3. Fields, in order: V gene, J gene, D gene, CDR3 protein, CDR3 DNA. D genes are given only for firm matches.

TRBV27	TRBJ2-6	NA	CASSLLGGLGSGANVLTF	TGTGCCAGCAGTTTATTAGGCGGACTTGGCTCTGGGGCCAACGTCCTGACTTTC
TRBV21-1	TRBJ2-3	NA	CASSFPGTSVGTDTQYF	TGTGCCAGCAGCTTTCCCGGGACTAGTGTTGGCACAGATACGCAGTATTTT
TRBV10-1	TRBJ1-1	NA	CASSRQTNTEAFF	TGCGCCAGCAGTAGACAGACAAACACTGAAGCTTTCTTT
TRBV10-2	TRBJ2-1	NA	CASSESRLSGNEQFF	TGCGCCAGCAGTGAGTCCCGACTTTCGGGCAATGAGCAGTTCTTC
TRBV6-1	TRBJ1-5	NA	CASSEESGRGNQPQHF	TGTGCCAGCAGTGAAGAGTCGGGGCGGGGTAATCAGCCCCAGCATTTT
TRBV19	TRBJ2-7	TRBD1	CASSISQGDEQYF	TGTGCCAGTAGTATAAGTCAGGGGGACGAGCAGTACTTC
TRBV5-1	TRBJ1-2	NA	CASSLVGLRSYGYTF	TGCGCCAGCAGCTTGGTTGGACTGAGGTCCTATGGCTACACCTTC
TRBV29-1	TRBJ1-1	TRBD1	CSVELGGPEAFF	TGCAGCGTTGAATTAGGGGGCCCTGAAGCTTTCTTT
TRBV9	TRBJ1-1	TRBD1	CASSVGVRTGNTEAFF	TGTGCCAGCAGCGTAGGAGTTCGGACAGGAAACACTGAAGCTTTCTTT
TRBV28	TRBJ2-7	NA	CASKPTTGIGRYEQYF	TGTGCCAGCAAGCCTACGACCGGGATTGGGAGGTACGAGCAGTACTTC
TRBV11-3	TRBJ2-7	TRBD2	CASSLRAIGTTGEQYF	TGTGCCAGCAGCTTAAGAGCAATTGGGACTACCGGAGAGCAGTACTTC